These 18 T cell receptor beta chains were all obtained from the same sample, sequenced in a study of cytomegalovirus exposure and HLA in healthy donors. The PCR made use of 60 Vbeta and 13 Jbeta primers. Profiled with immunoSEQ multiplex PCR; TCRdb holds only in-frame clones, not every one. There are some 160,000 clones in the sample; roughly four fifths occur only once, and roughly 1.5% lies in the top ten. The specimen was PBMCs. The source of these receptors is a man aged 40-55 years in good health and CMV-seronegative.

The rearrangement joins TRBV6-1 to TRBJ1-1; possibly TRBD1 for D (6 bases). Germline CDR1 is MNHNS and CDR2 is SASEGT. V lost 4 bases and J lost 3, with 12 bases in between. CDR3 length: 14 amino acids. CDR3 bases: TGTGCCAGCAGTGCCCTGGGGGCCCACACTGAAGCTTTCTTT. Amino acid sequence: CASSALGAHTEAFF.

The gene calls are TRBV27 and TRBJ2-7; 12 bases align to TRBD2. This CDR3 is built from 15 residues. CDR1 is MNHEY and CDR2 is SMNVEV in the germline V gene (reference sequence). The trim removed 3 bases at V and 2 bases at J, leaving 2 bases unmatched. The CDR3 DNA follows: TGTGCCAGCAGTTTGGCTAGCGGGAGGGCCTACGAGCAGTACGTC. This sequence encodes CASSLASGRAYEQYV.

Notes on this clone: The CDR3 does not close with the conserved phenylalanine or tryptophan, likely indicating a read error. V gene TRBV28 combines with J gene TRBJ1-5, with D perhaps TRBD1 (6 bases). With 4 bases removed from V and 5 bases from J, the gap between germline ends came to 18 bases. The V gene's germline CDR1 is MDHEN and CDR2 SYDVKM. The CDR3 has 16 residues. The CDR3 loop reads CASSSHGGAWDQPQHL. DNA for the CDR3: TGTGCCAGCAGTTCCCACGGGGGGGCCTGGGATCAGCCCCAGCATCTT.

The chain combines TRBV11-3 with TRBJ2-7, with 9 bases identical to TRBD1. Germline-derived CDR1 and CDR2 are SGHNT and YENEEA. CDR3 length equals 15 residues. Trimming removed 5 bases from V and 5 bases from J; junction bases left unmatched: 10. This CDR3 is CASSPTGTGWDEQYF. The DNA of the CDR3 is TGTGCCAGCAGCCCTACAGGGACAGGGTGGGACGAGCAGTACTTC.

The chain joins TRBV7-3 to TRBJ1-2; no reliable D call. Trimming removed 1 base at V and 8 bases at J, with 17 bases between. CDR3 size: 15 residues. Germline lookup yields CDR1 SGHTA and CDR2 FQGTGA. CDR3 nucleotides: TGTGCCAGCAGCTTAAAGGAGTCGTCCGTTGGCGGCTACACCTTC. It codes for CASSLKESSVGGYTF.

V is TRBV19 and J is TRBJ2-3; 10 nucleotides line up with TRBD1. The CDR3 loop spans 16 amino acids. The germline V gene encodes CDR1 LNHDA and CDR2 SQIVND (reference sequence). V shed 5 bases, J shed 5 bases, and the junction held 10 bases outside the gene matches. The CDR3 spells CASSGRDRGLEDTQYF. As DNA, the CDR3 is TGTGCCAGTAGTGGGAGGGACAGGGGACTAGAAGATACGCAGTATTTT.

This rearrangement joins TRBV5-1 to TRBJ1-2; TRBD1 might be the D (5 bases). The CDR3 length is 15 residues. Between the trimmed V and J ends, which lost 5 bases and 5 bases, there was a span of 19 bases. From germline, CDR1 is SGHRS and CDR2 YFSETQ. The CDR3 is CASRLDPQGGYGYTF. In DNA, the CDR3 is TGCGCCAGCAGATTAGACCCCCAGGGAGGATATGGCTACACCTTC.

The chain joins TRBV2 to TRBJ1-2; D is possibly TRBD1 (6 bases). Trimming removed 4 bases from V and 5 bases from J, with 14 bases in between. This CDR3 is 14 amino acids long. Germline V CDR1 and CDR2: SNHLY, FYNNEI. The CDR3 bases are TGTGCCAGCAGTGCAACGGGGGGCAAATATGGCTACACCTTC. Its protein is CASSATGGKYGYTF.

The rearrangement joins TRBV5-1 to TRBJ2-3; D gene uncertain. CDR3 size: 12 residues. V shed 2 bases and J shed 6 bases, with 7 bases lying between them. Germline V CDR1 and CDR2: SGHRS, YFSETQ. The CDR3 protein is CASSLPGDTQYF. The CDR3 DNA reads TGCGCCAGCAGCTTACCCGGGGATACGCAGTATTTT.

The chain's CDR3 is CATLQVFLSNTEAFF. The CDR3 region has the DNA TGTGCCACACTACAGGTCTTTCTATCGAACACTGAAGCTTTCTTT. V usage is TRBV10-3 and J usage is TRBJ1-1; weak D call: TRBD1 (5 bases). Germline CDR1 ENHRY, CDR2 SYGVKD. Deletions cut 10 bases from V and 1 base from J, with 19 bases between. This CDR3 region has 15 residues.

The chain joins TRBV29-1 to TRBJ2-7; 8 bases match TRBD1. CDR1 SQVTM and CDR2 ANQGSEA come from the germline V gene. CDR3 size: 14 residues. V was pared by 4 bases and J by 7 bases, with 12 bases of the junction left unmatched. In DNA form, the CDR3 reads TGCAGCGTTGGAGGGGGGCAGGGGGCAGGAGAGCAGTACTTC. This translates into CSVGGGQGAGEQYF.

The V gene is TRBV14, the J gene TRBJ2-7; D may be TRBD2 (6 bases). The CDR3 contains 14 residues. The germline gives CDR1 SGHDN, CDR2 FVKESK. Trimming cost V 2 bases and J 6 bases, with 14 bases left between them. The CDR3 here is CASSQIGGGFEQYF. For the CDR3, the DNA is TGTGCCAGCAGCCAAATCGGGGGTGGGTTCGAGCAGTACTTC.

This sequence joins TRBV19 and TRBJ2-2; the match to TRBD1 covers 10 bases. The CDR3 is 17 amino acids. With 5 bases clipped from V and 5 bases from J, the junction kept 11 bases outside the gene matches. Germline CDR1 reads LNHDA; CDR2 reads SQIVND (reference sequence). The CDR3 is CASSASGQGKGTGELFF. In nucleotides, the CDR3 is TGTGCCAGTAGTGCCTCGGGACAGGGGAAAGGTACCGGGGAGCTGTTTTTT.

This clone showed up just once. The chain uses TRBV2 and TRBJ2-7; D is unresolved. Germline assignment: CDR1 SNHLY and CDR2 FYNNEI. V was pared by 5 bases and J by 3 bases, with 8 bases between. The CDR3 extends over 12 amino acids. In nucleotides, the CDR3 is TGTGCCAGCAGTCCTAAAGACTACGAGCAGTACTTC. Translation: CASSPKDYEQYF.

This chain joins TRBV2 and TRBJ1-4; D call uncertain. CDR3 length: 16 amino acids. V lost 5 bases and J lost 2, with 15 bases in between. Germline loops: CDR1 SNHLY, CDR2 FYNNEI. The CDR3 nucleotides read TGTGCCAGCAGTATCCCCCTCTCTTCCACTAATGAAAAACTGTTTTTT. It encodes CASSIPLSSTNEKLFF.

This sequence joins TRBV28 and TRBJ1-5, with 7 bases lining up with TRBD1. V was clipped by 6 bases and J by 2 bases; unmatched bases: 7. The CDR3 is made up of 15 amino acids. The germline CDR1 and CDR2 sequences are MDHEN and SYDVKM. The CDR3 coding sequence is TGTGCCAGCAGCCTTGACAGGGAGGGCAATCAGCCCCAGCATTTT. It specifies CASSLDREGNQPQHF.

This clone appeared a few times. The rearrangement links TRBV11-2 to TRBJ1-1, with D unresolved. Trimming removed 5 bases at V and 5 bases at J, with 9 bases between. The CDR3 is 12 amino acids. Per the germline V gene, CDR1 is SGHAT and CDR2 is FQNNGV. The CDR3 bases are TGTGCCAGCAGCGGTAGCCGAACTGAAGCTTTCTTT. Translating it yields CASSGSRTEAFF.

V is TRBV5-6 and J is TRBJ1-4; weak D call: TRBD1 (5 bases). The V end was cut by 2 bases, the J end by 12 bases, with 14 bases between. The CDR3 length is 13 residues. Germline CDR1 and CDR2: SGHDT and YYEEEE. CDR3 nucleotide sequence: TGTGCCAGCAGCTTAGTAATGGAAGGGGAACTGTTTTTT. Its translation: CASSLVMEGELFF.